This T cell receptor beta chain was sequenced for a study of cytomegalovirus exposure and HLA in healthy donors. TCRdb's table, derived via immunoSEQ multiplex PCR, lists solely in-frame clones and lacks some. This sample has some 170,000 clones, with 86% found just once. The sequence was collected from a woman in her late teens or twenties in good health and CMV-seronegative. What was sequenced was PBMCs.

The CDR3 region is CASSLAGQPYEQYF. Here the CDR3 DNA reads TGTGCCAGCAGCTTGGCTGGGCAGCCCTACGAGCAGTACTTC. The chain has TRBV5-4 and TRBJ2-7; no clear D. This CDR3 is built from 14 residues. V gave up 0 bases and J gave up 2 bases, with 9 bases separating them. Per germline, CDR1 SGHNT and CDR2 YYREEE (reference sequence).